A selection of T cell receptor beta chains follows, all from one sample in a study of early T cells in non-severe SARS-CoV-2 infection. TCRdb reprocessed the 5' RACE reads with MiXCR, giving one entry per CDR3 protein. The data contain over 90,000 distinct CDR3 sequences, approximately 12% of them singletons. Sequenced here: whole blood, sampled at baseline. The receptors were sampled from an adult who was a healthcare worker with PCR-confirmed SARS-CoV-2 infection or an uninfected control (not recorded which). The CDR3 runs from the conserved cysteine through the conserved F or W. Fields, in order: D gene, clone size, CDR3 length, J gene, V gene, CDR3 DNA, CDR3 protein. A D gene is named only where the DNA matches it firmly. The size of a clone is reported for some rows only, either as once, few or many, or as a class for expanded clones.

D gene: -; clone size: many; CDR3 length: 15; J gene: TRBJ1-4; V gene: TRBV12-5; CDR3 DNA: TGTGCTAGTGGTTTAGCAGGTTATCGGGGTGAAAAACTGTTTTTT; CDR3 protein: CASGLAGYRGEKLFF
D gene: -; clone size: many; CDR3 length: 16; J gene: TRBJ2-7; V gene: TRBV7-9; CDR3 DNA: TGTGCCAGCAGCCCCAGGGGAACAGGCCTCTTCTACGAGCAGTACTTC; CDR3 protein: CASSPRGTGLFYEQYF
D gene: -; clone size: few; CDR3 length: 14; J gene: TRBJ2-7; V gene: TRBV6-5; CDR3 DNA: TGTGCCAGCAGTCCCGTCAGGGGTGCGTACGAGCAGTACTTC; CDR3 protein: CASSPVRGAYEQYF
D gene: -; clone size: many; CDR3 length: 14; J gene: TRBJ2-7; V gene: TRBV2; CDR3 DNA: TGTGCCAGCATTGCCGACTCGAACTCCTACGAGCAGTACTTC; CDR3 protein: CASIADSNSYEQYF
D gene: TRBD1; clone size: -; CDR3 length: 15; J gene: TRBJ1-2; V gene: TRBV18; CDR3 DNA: TGTGCCAGCTCAGAGACAGGGGGCCCGTCCTATGGCTACACCTTC; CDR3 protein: CASSETGGPSYGYTF
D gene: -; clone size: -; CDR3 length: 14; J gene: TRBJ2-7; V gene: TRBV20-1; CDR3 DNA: TGCAGTGCTAGAAGACAGGCCCTATCCTACGAGCAGTACTTC; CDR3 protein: CSARRQALSYEQYF
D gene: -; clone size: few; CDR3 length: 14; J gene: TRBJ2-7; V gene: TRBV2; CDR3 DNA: TGTGCCAGCACCCGGGGACTCCCGGACTACGAGCAGTACTTC; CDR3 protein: CASTRGLPDYEQYF
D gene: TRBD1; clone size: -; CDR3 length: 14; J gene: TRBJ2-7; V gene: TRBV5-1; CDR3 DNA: TGCGCCAGCAGCACCGGGACAGGGGCCTACGAGCAGTACTTC; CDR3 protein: CASSTGTGAYEQYF
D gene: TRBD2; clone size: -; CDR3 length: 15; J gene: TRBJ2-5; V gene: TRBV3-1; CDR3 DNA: TGTGCCAGCAGCCAAGAAACACTAGCGGGCGAGACCCAGTACTTC; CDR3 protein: CASSQETLAGETQYF
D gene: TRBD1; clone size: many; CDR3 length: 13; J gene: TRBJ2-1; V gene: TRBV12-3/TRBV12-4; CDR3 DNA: TGTGTCACGCGACAGGGGGCCTACAATGAGCAGTTCTTC; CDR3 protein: CVTRQGAYNEQFF
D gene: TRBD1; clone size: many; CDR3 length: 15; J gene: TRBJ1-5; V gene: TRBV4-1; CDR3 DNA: TGCGCCAGCAGCCAACCGGGACAGGGAAGTCAGCCCCAGCATTTT; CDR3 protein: CASSQPGQGSQPQHF